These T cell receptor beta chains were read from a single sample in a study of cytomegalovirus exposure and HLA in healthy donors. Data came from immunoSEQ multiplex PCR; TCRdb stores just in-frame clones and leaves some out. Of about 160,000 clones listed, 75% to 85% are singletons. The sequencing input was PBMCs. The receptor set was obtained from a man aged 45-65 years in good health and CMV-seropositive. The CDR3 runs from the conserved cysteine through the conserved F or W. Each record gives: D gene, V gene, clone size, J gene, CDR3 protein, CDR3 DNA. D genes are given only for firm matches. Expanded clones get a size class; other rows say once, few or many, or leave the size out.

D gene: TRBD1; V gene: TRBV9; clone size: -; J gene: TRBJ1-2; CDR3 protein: CASSVDSGGNYGYTF; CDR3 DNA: TGTGCCAGCAGCGTAGACTCAGGGGGCAACTATGGCTACACCTTC
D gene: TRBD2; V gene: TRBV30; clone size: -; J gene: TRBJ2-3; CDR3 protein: CAWSVLRSGDNTDTQYF; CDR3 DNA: TGTGCCTGGAGTGTACTCCGTAGCGGGGATAACACAGATACGCAGTATTTT
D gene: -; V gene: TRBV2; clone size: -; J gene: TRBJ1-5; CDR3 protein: CASRPGLSNQPQHF; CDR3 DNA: TGTGCCAGCAGGCCCGGTCTTAGCAATCAGCCCCAGCATTTT
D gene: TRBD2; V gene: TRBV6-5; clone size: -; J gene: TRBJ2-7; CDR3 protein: CASRLAGEYEQYF; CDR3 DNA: TGTGCCAGCAGACTAGCGGGAGAGTACGAGCAGTACTTC
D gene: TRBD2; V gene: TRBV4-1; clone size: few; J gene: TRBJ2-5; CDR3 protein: CASSQVLSGGQETQYF; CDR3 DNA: TGCGCCAGCAGCCAAGTCCTATCGGGAGGCCAAGAGACCCAGTACTTC
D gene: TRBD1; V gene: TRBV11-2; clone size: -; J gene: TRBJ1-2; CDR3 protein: CASSLAQGAQGYTF; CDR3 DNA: TGTGCCAGCAGCTTAGCACAGGGGGCCCAGGGCTACACCTTC
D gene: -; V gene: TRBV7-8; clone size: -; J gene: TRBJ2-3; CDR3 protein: CASSFDGARANTQYF; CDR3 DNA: TGTGCCAGCAGCTTTGATGGGGCTAGGGCAAATACGCAGTATTTT
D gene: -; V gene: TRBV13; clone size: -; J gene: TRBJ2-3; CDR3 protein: CASSVQAGRTDTQYF; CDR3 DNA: TGTGCCAGCAGCGTTCAAGCGGGTCGCACAGATACGCAGTATTTT
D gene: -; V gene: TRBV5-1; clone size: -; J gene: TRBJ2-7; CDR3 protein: CTSSSPPSAAASYEQYF; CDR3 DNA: TGCACCAGCAGCTCCCCTCCTAGCGCAGCCGCCTCCTACGAGCAGTACTTC
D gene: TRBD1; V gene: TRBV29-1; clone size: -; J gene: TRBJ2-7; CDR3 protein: CSVVLGQVYEQYF; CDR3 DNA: TGCAGCGTTGTTTTAGGACAGGTATACGAGCAGTACTTC
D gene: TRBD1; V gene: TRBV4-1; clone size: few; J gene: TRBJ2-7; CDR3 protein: CASSQHDRGYEQYF; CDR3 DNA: TGCGCCAGCAGCCAACACGACAGGGGATACGAGCAGTACTTC
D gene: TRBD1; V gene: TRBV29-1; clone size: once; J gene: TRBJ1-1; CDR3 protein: CSVQGAEAEAFF; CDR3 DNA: TGCAGCGTACAGGGGGCTGAGGCCGAGGCTTTCTTT
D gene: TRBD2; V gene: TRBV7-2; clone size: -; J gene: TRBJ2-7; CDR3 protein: CASSQSLSGRTVSYEQYF; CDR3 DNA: TGTGCCAGCAGCCAGAGTTTAAGCGGGAGGACTGTCTCCTACGAGCAGTACTTC
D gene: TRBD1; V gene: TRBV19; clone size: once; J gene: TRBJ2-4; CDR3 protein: CASSIMGQDKNIQYF; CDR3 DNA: TGTGCCAGTAGTATTATGGGACAGGACAAAAACATTCAGTACTTC
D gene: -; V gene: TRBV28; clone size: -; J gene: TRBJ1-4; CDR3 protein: CASSRIAINEKLFF; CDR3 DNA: TGTGCCAGCAGCCGAATAGCGATTAATGAAAAACTGTTTTTT
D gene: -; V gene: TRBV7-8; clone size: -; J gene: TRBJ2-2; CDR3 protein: CASSPGQNTGELFF; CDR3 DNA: TGTGCCAGCAGCCCCGGACAAAACACCGGGGAGCTGTTTTTT
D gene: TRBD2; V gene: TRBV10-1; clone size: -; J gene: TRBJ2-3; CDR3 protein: CASSVREKTDTQYF; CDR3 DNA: TGCGCCAGCTCGGTGCGGGAGAAGACAGATACGCAGTATTTT
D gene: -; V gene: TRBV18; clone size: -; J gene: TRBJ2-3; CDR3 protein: CASSPPSGSTDTQYF; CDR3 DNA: TGTGCCAGCTCACCACCCAGCGGGAGCACAGATACGCAGTATTTT
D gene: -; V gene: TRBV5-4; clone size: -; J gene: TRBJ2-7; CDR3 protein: CASSEGVANYEQYF; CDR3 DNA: TGTGCCAGCAGTGAGGGAGTAGCTAACTACGAGCAGTACTTC
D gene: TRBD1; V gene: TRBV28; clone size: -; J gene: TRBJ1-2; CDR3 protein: CASREITGDYYGYTF; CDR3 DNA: TGTGCCAGCAGGGAGATCACAGGGGATTACTATGGCTACACCTTC
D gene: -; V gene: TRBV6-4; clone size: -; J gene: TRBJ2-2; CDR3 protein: CASSPSNTGELFF; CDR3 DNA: TGTGCCAGCAGTCCTTCGAACACCGGGGAGCTGTTTTTT
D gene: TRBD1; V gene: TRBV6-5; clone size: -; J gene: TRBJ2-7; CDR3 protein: CASSLSGTGGYEQYF; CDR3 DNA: TGTGCCAGCAGTTTATCCGGGACAGGGGGCTACGAGCAGTACTTC
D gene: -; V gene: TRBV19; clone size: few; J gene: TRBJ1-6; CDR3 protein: CASSMVGIRSPLHF; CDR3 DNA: TGTGCCAGTAGTATGGTGGGCATACGCTCACCCCTCCACTTT
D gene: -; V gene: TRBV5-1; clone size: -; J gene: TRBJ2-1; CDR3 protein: CASSSITGSDEQFF; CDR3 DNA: TGCGCCAGCAGCTCGATCACAGGGTCCGATGAGCAGTTCTTC
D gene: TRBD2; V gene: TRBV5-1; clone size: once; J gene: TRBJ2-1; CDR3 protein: CASSLEPSGGYNEQFF; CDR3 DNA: TGCGCCAGCAGCTTGGAACCTAGCGGGGGCTACAATGAGCAGTTCTTC
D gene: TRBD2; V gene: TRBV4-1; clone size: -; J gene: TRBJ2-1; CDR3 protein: CASSPGGASGSFTYNEQFF; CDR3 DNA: TGCGCCAGCAGCCCAGGAGGGGCTAGCGGGAGTTTCACCTACAATGAGCAGTTCTTC
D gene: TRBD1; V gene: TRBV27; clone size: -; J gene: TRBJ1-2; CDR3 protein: CASSFLTGGSGYTF; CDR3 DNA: TGTGCCAGCAGTTTCTTAACAGGGGGAAGTGGCTACACCTTC
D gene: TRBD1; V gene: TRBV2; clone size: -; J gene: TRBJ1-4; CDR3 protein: CASRVQGSREKLFF; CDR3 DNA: TGTGCCAGCAGGGTACAGGGGTCTCGCGAAAAACTGTTTTTT
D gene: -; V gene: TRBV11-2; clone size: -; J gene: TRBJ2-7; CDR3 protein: CASNRDSGYEQYF; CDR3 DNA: TGTGCCAGCAACCGGGACTCAGGATACGAGCAGTACTTC
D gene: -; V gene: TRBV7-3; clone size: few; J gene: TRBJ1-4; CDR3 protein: CASSENRVVTNEKLFF; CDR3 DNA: TGTGCCAGCAGCGAAAACAGGGTTGTAACTAATGAAAAACTGTTTTTT
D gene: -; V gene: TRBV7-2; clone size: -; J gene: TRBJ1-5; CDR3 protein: CASSLSVGGQPQHF; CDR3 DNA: TGTGCCAGCAGCTTATCGGTTGGGGGCCAGCCCCAGCATTTT
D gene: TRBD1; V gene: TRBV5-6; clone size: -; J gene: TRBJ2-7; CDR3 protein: CASSLGTGTPIYEQYF; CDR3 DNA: TGTGCCAGCAGCTTGGGGACAGGAACCCCCATCTACGAGCAGTACTTC
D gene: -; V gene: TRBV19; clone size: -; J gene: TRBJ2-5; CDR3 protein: CASTPRASVGETQYF; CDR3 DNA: TGTGCCAGTACCCCGAGGGCTAGCGTGGGTGAGACCCAGTACTTC
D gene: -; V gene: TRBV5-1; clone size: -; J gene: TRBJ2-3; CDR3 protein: CASRSLTSTDTQYF; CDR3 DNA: TGCGCCAGCCGAAGTTTGACTAGCACAGATACGCAGTATTTT
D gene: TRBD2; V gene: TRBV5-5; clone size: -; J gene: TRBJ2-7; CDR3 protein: CASSAWGLAYEQYF; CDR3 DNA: TGTGCCAGCAGCGCCTGGGGACTAGCCTACGAGCAGTACTTC
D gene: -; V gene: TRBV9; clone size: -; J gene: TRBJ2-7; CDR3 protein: CASSFAPQGGYEQYF; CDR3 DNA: TGTGCCAGCAGCTTCGCCCCACAGGGGGGGTACGAGCAGTACTTC
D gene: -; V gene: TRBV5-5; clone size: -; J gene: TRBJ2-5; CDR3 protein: CASSRSGGETQYF; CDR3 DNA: TGTGCCAGCAGTCGATCGGGTGGGGAGACCCAGTACTTC
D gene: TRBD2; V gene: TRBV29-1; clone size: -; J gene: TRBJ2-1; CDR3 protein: CSVEFTSVNEQFF; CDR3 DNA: TGCAGCGTGGAATTTACTAGCGTCAATGAGCAGTTCTTC
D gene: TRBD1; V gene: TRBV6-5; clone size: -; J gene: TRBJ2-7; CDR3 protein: CATRMGQGAYEQYF; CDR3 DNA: TGTGCCACGAGAATGGGACAGGGGGCCTACGAGCAGTACTTC
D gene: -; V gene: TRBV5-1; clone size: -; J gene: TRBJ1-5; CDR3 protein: CASRQGMNQPQHF; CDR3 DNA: TGCGCCAGCAGACAGGGAATGAATCAGCCCCAGCATTTT
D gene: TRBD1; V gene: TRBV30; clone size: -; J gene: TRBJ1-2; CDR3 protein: CAWSGTGVNYGYTF; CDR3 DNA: TGTGCCTGGAGTGGGACAGGAGTTAACTATGGCTACACCTTC
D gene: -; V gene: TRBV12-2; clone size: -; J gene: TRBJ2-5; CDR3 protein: CASREKMGGRHPKNHQETQYF; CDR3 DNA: TGTGCAAGTCGCGAAAAAATGGGCGGGAGGCACCCGAAAAACCACCAAGAGACCCAGTACTTC
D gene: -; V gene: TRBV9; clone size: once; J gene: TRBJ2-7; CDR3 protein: CASSPTGFNEQYF; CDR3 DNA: TGTGCCAGCAGCCCTACAGGGTTCAACGAGCAGTACTTC
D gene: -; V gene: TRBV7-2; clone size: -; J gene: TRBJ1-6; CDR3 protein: CASSSARGYNSPLHF; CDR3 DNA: TGTGCCAGCAGCTCAGCCCGAGGGTATAATTCACCCCTCCACTTT
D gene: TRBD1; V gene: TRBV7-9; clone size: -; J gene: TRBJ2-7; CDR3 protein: CASTPAGTDYEQYF; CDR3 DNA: TGTGCCAGCACCCCCGCCGGGACAGACTACGAGCAGTACTTC
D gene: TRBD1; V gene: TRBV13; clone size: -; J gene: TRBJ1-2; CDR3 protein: CASSTDRVRGYTF; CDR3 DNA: TGTGCCAGCAGCACCGACAGGGTTAGAGGCTACACCTTC
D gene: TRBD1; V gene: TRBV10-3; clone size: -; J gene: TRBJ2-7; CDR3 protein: CAISEPGQGYEQYF; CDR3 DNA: TGTGCCATCAGTGAGCCGGGACAGGGCTACGAGCAGTACTTC
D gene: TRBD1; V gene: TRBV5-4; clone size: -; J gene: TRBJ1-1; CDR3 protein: CASSNRGNTEAFF; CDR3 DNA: TGTGCCAGCAGCAACAGGGGGAACACTGAAGCTTTCTTT
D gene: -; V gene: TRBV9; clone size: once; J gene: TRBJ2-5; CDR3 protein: CASSGMGGQETQYF; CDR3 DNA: TGTGCCAGCAGCGGAATGGGGGGACAAGAGACCCAGTACTTC
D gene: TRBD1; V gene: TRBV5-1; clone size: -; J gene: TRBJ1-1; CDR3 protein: CASSLWTGEVGNTEAFF; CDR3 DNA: TGCGCCAGCAGCTTGTGGACAGGGGAGGTTGGAAACACTGAAGCTTTCTTT
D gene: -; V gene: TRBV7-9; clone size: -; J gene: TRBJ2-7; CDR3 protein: CSSSLASNSYEQYF; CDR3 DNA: TGTTCCAGCAGCTTAGCCTCTAACTCCTACGAGCAGTACTTC
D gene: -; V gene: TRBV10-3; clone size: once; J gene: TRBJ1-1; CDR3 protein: CAISEPRLEAFF; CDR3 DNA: TGTGCCATCAGTGAGCCCCGACTAGAAGCTTTCTTT
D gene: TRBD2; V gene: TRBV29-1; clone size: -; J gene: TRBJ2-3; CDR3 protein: CSVGLFGREGQRDTQYF; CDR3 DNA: TGCAGCGTTGGATTATTTGGGCGGGAGGGCCAAAGAGATACGCAGTATTTT
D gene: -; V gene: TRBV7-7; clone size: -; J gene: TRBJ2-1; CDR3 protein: CASSLGQGSSDEQFF; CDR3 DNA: TGTGCTAGCAGCTTAGGTCAGGGGAGTAGCGATGAGCAGTTCTTC
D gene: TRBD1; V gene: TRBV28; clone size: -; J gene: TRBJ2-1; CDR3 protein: CASSPRRGTGGTEQFF; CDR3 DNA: TGTGCCAGCAGTCCTCGGCGGGGGACAGGGGGGACTGAGCAGTTCTTC
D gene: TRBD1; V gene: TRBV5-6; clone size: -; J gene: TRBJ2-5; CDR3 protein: CASSYGTGIRETQYF; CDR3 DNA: TGTGCCAGCAGCTACGGGACAGGGATTCGGGAGACCCAGTACTTC
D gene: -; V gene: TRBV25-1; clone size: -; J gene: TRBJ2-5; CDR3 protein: CASNARQGLQETQYF; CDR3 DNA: TGTGCCAGCAACGCCAGACAGGGACTCCAAGAGACCCAGTACTTC
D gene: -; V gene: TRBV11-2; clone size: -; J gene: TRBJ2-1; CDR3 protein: CASSPQAWHNEQFF; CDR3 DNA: TGTGCCAGCAGCCCACAGGCGTGGCACAATGAGCAGTTCTTC